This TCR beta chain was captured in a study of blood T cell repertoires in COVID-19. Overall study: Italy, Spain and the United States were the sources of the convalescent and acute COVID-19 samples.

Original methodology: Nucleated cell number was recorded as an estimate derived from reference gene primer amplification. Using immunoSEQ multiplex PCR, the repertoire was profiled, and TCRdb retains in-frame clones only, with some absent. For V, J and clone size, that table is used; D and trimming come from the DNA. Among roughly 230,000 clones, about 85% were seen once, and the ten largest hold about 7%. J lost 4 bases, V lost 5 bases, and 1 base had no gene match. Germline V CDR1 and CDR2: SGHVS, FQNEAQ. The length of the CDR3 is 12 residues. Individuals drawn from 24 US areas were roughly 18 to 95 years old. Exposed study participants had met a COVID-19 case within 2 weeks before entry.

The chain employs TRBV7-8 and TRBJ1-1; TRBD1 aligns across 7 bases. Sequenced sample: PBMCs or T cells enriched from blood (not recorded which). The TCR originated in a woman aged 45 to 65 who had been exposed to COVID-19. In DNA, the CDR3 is TGTGCCAGCAGCCACAGGGGCACTGAAGCTTTCTTT. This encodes CASSHRGTEAFF. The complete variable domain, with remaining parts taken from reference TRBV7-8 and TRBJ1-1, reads GAGVSQSPRYKVAKRGQDVALRCDPISGHVSLFWYQQALGQGPEFLTYFQNEAQLDKSGLPSDRFFAERPEGSVSTLKIQRTQQEDSAVYLCASSHRGTEAFFGQGTRLTVV.